This T cell receptor beta chain appears in the sequencing data of a study of CXCR3-negative and CXCR3-positive naive CD8 T cells (dated by TCRdb to the late 2010s). Turning to the overall study: In total, about 150 million TRB reads were obtained, corresponding to roughly 1.5 +/- 0.3 million reads per library. Diversity and physicochemical repertoire analyses were performed on about ten donors pooled from two independent experiments. Naive subsets from five or six donors and memory cells from 3 donors were included in the TRBV-TRBJ cluster analysis.

Each CD8+ T cell subset was flow-sorted in triplicate, with 250,000 to 350,000 cells per subset placed directly into RLT lysis buffer. To keep memory contaminants out, a stringent definition of naive CD8+ T cells was applied: CD45RO-CCR7+CD27+CD95-. Peripheral blood mononuclear cells were isolated from buffy coats by standard density gradient centrifugation. A FACSAria III was used to flow-sort naive CXCR3-negative and CXCR3-positive CD8+ T cells. Total RNA was extracted from sorted cells using an RNeasy Mini Kit. In the case of this clonotype: It has no known antigen specificity.

The study at large found these results: TRBV-TRBJ usage was similar between naive CXCR3-negative and CXCR3-positive cells from the same donor, while memory cells showed distinct patterns. Freshly isolated PBMCs were used for most assays because CXCR3 expression went down partially after cryopreservation. Surface CD5, linked to self-reactivity in mice, was comparable between naive subsets; TCR interaction strength was therefore also inferred from TRB CDR3 physicochemical properties. Repertoire diversity was comparably high in both naive subsets but much lower in memory CD8+ T cells. TRB CDR3s from CXCR3-positive naive cells showed higher hydrophobicity (lower Kidera factor 4), lower energy, and higher strength and volume indices than CXCR3-negative naive cells.

The listed sequencing device is NextSeq 550. The Human TCR Profiling Kit (MiLaboratory) was used to prepare UMI-labeled 5' RACE TRB cDNA libraries. The full amount of extracted RNA was used for cDNA synthesis, and the full amount of resulting cDNA was used for PCR amplification. Libraries were prepared in parallel with an identical number of PCR cycles. From the authors' description of their analysis: About 50,000 +/- 10,000 unique UMI-labeled TRB cDNA molecules per library were extracted with MIGEC and MiXCR, with at least two reads per UMI required. An average of approximately 40,000 +/- 10,000 functional in-frame TRB CDR3 nucleotide clonotypes without stop codons was found per library. After each sample was downsampled to 5000 UMI-labeled TRB molecules, VDJtools was used to calculate diversity metrics such as normalized Shannon-Wiener and Chao1. VDJtools was used to calculate clonotype-size-weighted physicochemical properties of the central five CDR3 residues, namely interaction energy, strength, volume and Kidera factor 4. Each CDR3 protein sequence appears as one entry after TCRdb reprocessed the reads, and no DNA is included. The V and J calls and clone size come from TCRdb's table, not from the authors' own analysis. The table for this sample lists some 100,000 distinct CDR3 sequences. The ten largest clones capture about 0.35% of the sample.

The CDR3 spans 14 residues, from the cysteine through the phenylalanine. The record lacks a DNA sequence. Via the germline V gene (reference sequence), CDR1 is PRHDT and CDR2 FYEKMQ. The chain is encoded by TRBV13 joined to TRBJ1-1. The sequenced sample was naive CXCR3+ CD8+ T cells from blood. In the paper's terms, the cell subset or site label means: CD45RO-CCR7+CD27+CD95- naive CD8+ T cells expressing CXCR3 (TNR3+). The clonotype originates from a human donor in good health. Some clones in this sample may be carry-over from other donors' samples. The CDR3 sequence is CASSAGNLNTEAFF.